This TCR beta chain is drawn from a study of T cells after yellow fever vaccination. General study results and limits: A large majority of primary-vaccination clones showed up again after the booster (about 96% CD4, around 90% CD8). Shared CD4/CD8 clonotypes were a small share, likely from convergent recombination.

5'RACE template switching generated TCR cDNA, adding a universal primer site and UMIs. TCRdb independently ran MiXCR on the 5' RACE reads; one entry per CDR3 protein. Among around 610,000 distinct CDR3 sequences listed, about 14% were seen once. This clonotype came up once. Its specificity is unknown. Germline CDR1 is LGHNA and CDR2 is YSLEER. Trimming pared 3 bases from V and 3 bases from J, leaving 18 bases between. The CDR3 has 16 residues. The chain uses TRBV4-3 and TRBJ2-7; D may be TRBD2 (6 bases). Sequencing was performed on PBMCs, taken on the day of the yellow fever booster vaccination. The sequence came from a man aged 25-45 years who received the YFV17D yellow fever vaccine. CDR3 residues: CASSQSRGGAIYEQYF. CDR3 coding DNA: TGCGCCAGCAGCCAGTCCCGAGGCGGGGCAATCTACGAGCAGTACTTC.